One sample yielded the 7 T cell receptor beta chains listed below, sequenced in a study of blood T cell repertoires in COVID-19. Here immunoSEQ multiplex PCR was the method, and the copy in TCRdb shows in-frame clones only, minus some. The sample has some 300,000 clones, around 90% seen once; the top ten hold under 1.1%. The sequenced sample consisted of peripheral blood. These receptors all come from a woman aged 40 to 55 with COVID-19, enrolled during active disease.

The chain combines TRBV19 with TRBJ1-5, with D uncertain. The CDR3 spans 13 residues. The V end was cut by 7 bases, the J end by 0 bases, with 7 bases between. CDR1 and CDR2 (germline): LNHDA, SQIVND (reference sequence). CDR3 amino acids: CASTPYSNQPQHF. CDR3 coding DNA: TGTGCCAGTACTCCCTATAGCAATCAGCCCCAGCATTTT.

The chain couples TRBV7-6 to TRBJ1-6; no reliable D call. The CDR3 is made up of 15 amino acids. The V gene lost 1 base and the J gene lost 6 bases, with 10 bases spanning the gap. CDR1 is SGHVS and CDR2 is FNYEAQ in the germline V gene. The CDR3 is CASSLGQAVNSPLHF. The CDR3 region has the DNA TGTGCCAGCAGCTTAGGACAAGCAGTTAATTCACCCCTCCACTTT.

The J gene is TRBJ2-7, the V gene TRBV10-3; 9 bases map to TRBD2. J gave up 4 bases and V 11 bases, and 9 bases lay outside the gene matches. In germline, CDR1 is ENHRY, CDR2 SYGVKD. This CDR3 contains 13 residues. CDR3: CAFSSGTEYEQYF. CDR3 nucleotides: TGTGCCTTTTCTAGCGGGACCGAATACGAGCAGTACTTC.

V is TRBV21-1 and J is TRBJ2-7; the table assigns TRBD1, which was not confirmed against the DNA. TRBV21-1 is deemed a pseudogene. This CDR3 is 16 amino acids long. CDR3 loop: CASSSRGDRGSYEQYF. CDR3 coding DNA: TGTGCCAGCAGCTCCCGGGGGGACAGGGGATCCTACGAGCAGTACTTC.

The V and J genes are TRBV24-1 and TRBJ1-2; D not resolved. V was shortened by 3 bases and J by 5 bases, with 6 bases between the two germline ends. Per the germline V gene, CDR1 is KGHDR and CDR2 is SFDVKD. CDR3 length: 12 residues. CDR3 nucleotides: TGTGCCACCAGTGATACAAATTATGGCTACACCTTC. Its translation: CATSDTNYGYTF.

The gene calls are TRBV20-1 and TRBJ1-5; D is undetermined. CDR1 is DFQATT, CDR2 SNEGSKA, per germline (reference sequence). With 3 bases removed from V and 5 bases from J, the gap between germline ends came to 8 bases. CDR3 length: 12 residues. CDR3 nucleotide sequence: TGCAGTGCTAGTTCGGTGCATCAGCCCCAGCATTTT. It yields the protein CSASSVHQPQHF.

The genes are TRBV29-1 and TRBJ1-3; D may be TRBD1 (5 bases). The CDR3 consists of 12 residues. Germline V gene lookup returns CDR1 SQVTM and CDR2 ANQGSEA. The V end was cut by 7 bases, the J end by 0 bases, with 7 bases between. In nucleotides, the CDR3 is TGCAGCGGGGGGAGCTCTGGAAACACCATATATTTT. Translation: CSGGSSGNTIYF.